Below, 9 T cell receptor beta chains from the same sample are listed, as sequenced in a study of CD8+CD57+ T cells in acquired aplastic anemia. It was genomic DNA that served as the template for profiling TCR beta VDJ and CDR3. TCRdb re-analysed the reads in MiXCR, keeping a single row per CDR3 protein. Of 300,000 or so distinct CDR3 sequences listed, roughly 61% are singletons. For sequencing, patients were chosen who had shown expansion of CD8+CD57+ cells by flow cytometry. The sequencing input was sorted CD4+, CD8+, or CD8+CD57+ T cells (not recorded which) from PBMCs. Receptor source: a human donor with aplastic anemia.

The chain has TRBV29-1 and TRBJ2-1; D perhaps matches TRBD2 (5 bases). The germline CDR1 and CDR2 sequences are SQVTM and ANQGSEA. V was shortened by 4 bases and J by 8 bases, with 6 bases between the two germline ends. The CDR3 is made up of 10 amino acids. CDR3 amino acids: CSVAGYEQFF. Written as DNA, the CDR3 is TGCAGCGTTGCGGGATATGAGCAGTTCTTC.

The rearrangement joins TRBV6-5 to TRBJ2-3; tentatively, D is TRBD2 (5 bases). CDR3 length: 15 residues. V was cut by 6 bases and J by 0 bases, with 13 bases left in between. From germline, CDR1 is MNHEY and CDR2 SVGAGI. CDR3 in DNA: TGTGCCAGCAGCAACTACGGGGAGAGCACAGATACGCAGTATTTT. Translation: CASSNYGESTDTQYF.

In its sample, this clonotype was seen many times. The genes are TRBV10-3 and TRBJ2-1; 8 bases line up with TRBD2. This CDR3 comprises 15 residues. Trimming took 6 bases from V and 9 from J; bases not matched to a gene: 13. Germline V gene sequence: CDR1 ENHRY, CDR2 SYGVKD. The chain's CDR3 is CAISGLTGGPSEQFF. The CDR3, as DNA: TGTGCCATCAGCGGCCTCACGGGAGGGCCGAGTGAGCAGTTCTTC.

The chain couples TRBV10-3 to TRBJ2-3, with 7 bases identical to TRBD2. The CDR3 is 12 residues long. Trimming took 2 bases from V and 10 from J; bases not matched to a gene: 3. Germline lookup yields CDR1 ENHRY and CDR2 SYGVKD. CDR3 amino acids: CAISESGVAQYF. The DNA of the CDR3 is TGTGCCATCAGTGAGAGCGGGGTTGCGCAGTATTTT.

This clonotype was recorded a few times. The J gene is TRBJ2-5, the V gene TRBV9, with TRBD2 matching 13 bases. The CDR3 is made up of 16 amino acids. CDR1 and CDR2 (germline): SGDLS, YYNGEE. After removal of 4 bases from V and 1 base from J, the junction contained 4 bases not matched to a gene. The CDR3 DNA reads TGTGCCAGCAGCATCGGGACTAGCGGGACCCAAGAGACCCAGTACTTC. Its protein is CASSIGTSGTQETQYF.

There are many counts of this clonotype. The chain couples TRBV7-9 to TRBJ1-2; D remains ambiguous. The CDR3 is 13 residues long. V lost 3 bases and J lost 4, with 9 bases in between. The germline gives CDR1 SEHNR, CDR2 FQNEAQ (reference sequence). The CDR3 loop is CASSFFSSYGYTF. The DNA of the CDR3 is TGTGCCAGCAGCTTTTTTTCCTCCTATGGCTACACCTTC.

This clonotype has more than one count but fewer than ten. At one end, the junction sequence differs from germline, possibly due to a read error. This CDR3 is CASSLGPGAGNTIYF. As DNA, the CDR3 is TGTGCTAGCAGCTTAGGTCCGGGGGCTGGAAACACCATATATTTT. V is TRBV7-7 and J is TRBJ1-3; a possible D gene is TRBD1 (5 bases). Germline V CDR1 and CDR2: SSHAT, FNYEAQ (reference sequence). The CDR3 consists of 15 residues.

The genes are TRBV10-3 and TRBJ2-7; 13 bases align to TRBD2. Trimming took 3 bases from V and 2 from J; bases not matched to a gene: 4. In germline, CDR1 is ENHRY, CDR2 SYGVKD. The CDR3 has 16 residues. CDR3 loop: CAISDRGTSGAYEQYF. The CDR3, as DNA: TGTGCCATCAGTGACAGAGGGACTAGCGGGGCCTACGAGCAGTACTTC.

This clonotype was found many times. V gene TRBV25-1 combines with J gene TRBJ2-7; 8 bases align to TRBD2. CDR3 length equals 15 residues. Germline V CDR1 and CDR2: MGHDK, SYGVNS. V lost 4 bases to trimming and J lost 6 bases; unmatched junction nucleotides: 11. The CDR3 is CASSAPGLGLGEQYF. CDR3 sequence (DNA): TGTGCCAGCAGTGCCCCGGGACTAGGATTAGGCGAGCAGTACTTC.